This is a list of T cell receptor beta chains from one sample in a study of blood T cell repertoires in COVID-19. The assay was immunoSEQ multiplex PCR, and TCRdb's table has in-frame clones only and misses some. The table shows roughly 100,000 clones, with over 75% occurring only once. Material: peripheral blood. Every receptor here comes from a human donor in a cohort sampled during active COVID-19. Both conserved end residues are part of each CDR3. The D gene is left open where the match is weak. Part of the rows lack a size; the others show once, few, many or a class for expanded clones.

TRBV13	TRBJ2-1	13	.	.	TGTGCCAGCAGCTTAGGTTCCGACAATGAGCAGTTCTTC	CASSLGSDNEQFF
TRBV6-5	TRBJ1-5	15	.	.	TGTGCCAGCAGTTCCACCGGGATGGGCAATCAGCCCCAGCATTTT	CASSSTGMGNQPQHF
TRBV28	TRBJ2-3	16	TRBD2	.	TGTGCCAGCAGTTTATGGGCTAGCGGGAGTACAGATACGCAGTATTTT	CASSLWASGSTDTQYF
TRBV9	TRBJ1-1	16	.	once	TGTGCCAGCAGCGCAAGGGAGGGTAGGATGAACACTGAAGCTTTCTTT	CASSAREGRMNTEAFF
TRBV13	TRBJ2-7	17	TRBD2	few	TGTGCCAGCAGCTACGGACTAGCGGGAGGGCCGTTCAACGAGCAGTACTTC	CASSYGLAGGPFNEQYF
TRBV7-9	TRBJ1-1	13	.	.	TGTGCCAGCAGCCTGGGAGGCCATGAAGAAGCTTTCTTT	CASSLGGHEEAFF
TRBV19	TRBJ2-7	15	TRBD2	.	TGTGCCAGTAGTTTGGTAGCGGGAGGGGTCTACGAGCAGTACTTC	CASSLVAGGVYEQYF
TRBV19	TRBJ1-1	15	.	.	TGTGCCAGTAGTTACAGGGCGAGGAGGAACACTGAAGCTTTCTTT	CASSYRARRNTEAFF
TRBV7-3	TRBJ1-1	13	.	.	TGTGCCAGCAGCTCCGACAGGAACACTGAAGCTTTCTTT	CASSSDRNTEAFF
TRBV28	TRBJ2-7	15	.	once	TGTGCCAGCAGTTCCGGGACTGCCCACTCCTACGAGCAGTACTTC	CASSSGTAHSYEQYF
TRBV7-9	TRBJ1-5	14	.	.	TGTGCCAGCAGCTCCGTCGGGGGAGGTCAGCCCCAGCATTTT	CASSSVGGGQPQHF
TRBV7-8	TRBJ2-7	16	TRBD2	.	TGTGCCAGCAGCTCAGAACTAGCGGGGATCAACGACGAGCAGTACTTC	CASSSELAGINDEQYF
TRBV6-5	TRBJ2-6	16	.	.	TGTGCCAGCAGTTCCGACAGTGGCTCTGGGGCCAACGTCCTGACTTTC	CASSSDSGSGANVLTF
TRBV9	TRBJ2-1	19	TRBD2	.	TGTGCCAGCAGCGTAGGGGGACTAGCGGGACCCTTCTCCTACAATGAGCAGTTCTTC	CASSVGGLAGPFSYNEQFF
TRBV18	TRBJ2-5	15	TRBD1	.	TGTGCCAGCTCACCCGTGACAGGGAGTTTAGAGACCCAGTACTTC	CASSPVTGSLETQYF
TRBV4-2	TRBJ2-3	20	TRBD2	.	TGTGCCAGCAGCCAAGATTTATATATTAGAGGGACTAGCGGCACAGATACGCAGTATTTT	CASSQDLYIRGTSGTDTQYF
TRBV7-2	TRBJ2-1	14	TRBD2	.	TGTGCCAGCACCCAGCGGGACTCTTACAATGAGCAGTTCTTC	CASTQRDSYNEQFF
TRBV28	TRBJ2-1	15	TRBD2	.	TGTGCCAGCAGGATTCCGGGACTATACTACAATGAGCAGTTCTTC	CASRIPGLYYNEQFF
TRBV6-4	TRBJ1-2	14	.	.	TGTGTCTGGGGGGTCAGCCAATATCACTATGGCTACACCTTC	CVWGVSQYHYGYTF
TRBV15	TRBJ1-2	16	.	.	TGTGCCACCAGCAGAGGAGGGGGAGACAGCTCCTATGGCTACACCTTC	CATSRGGGDSSYGYTF
TRBV5-8	TRBJ1-4	14	TRBD1	.	TGTGCCAGCAGCCCGGGACAGGGTAATGAAAAACTGTTTTTT	CASSPGQGNEKLFF
TRBV28	TRBJ1-2	13	.	.	TGTGCCAGCAGTTTAATCTGGGAGGATGGCTACACCTTC	CASSLIWEDGYTF
TRBV27	TRBJ1-4	16	TRBD1	few	TGTGCCAGCAGTACCCGGACAGGGGGCTTTAATGAAAAACTGTTTTTT	CASSTRTGGFNEKLFF
TRBV27	TRBJ2-6	13	.	once	TGTGCCAGCAGTCCTTCTGGGGCCAACGTCCTGACTTTC	CASSPSGANVLTF
TRBV5-5	TRBJ2-1	16	.	.	TGTGCCAGCAGCTTGGGCGGGATAAGCTCCTACAATGAGCAGTTCTTC	CASSLGGISSYNEQFF
TRBV9	TRBJ1-3	13	.	.	TGTGCCAGCAGGAAGGGGATTGGGGACACCATATATTTT	CASRKGIGDTIYF
TRBV4-3	TRBJ2-4	21	TRBD2	.	TGCGCCAGCAGCCAAGAAGCGGGGCAACATCCAACCAAAGGAGCCAAAAACATTCAGTACTTC	CASSQEAGQHPTKGAKNIQYF
TRBV11-2	TRBJ2-7	15	TRBD2	once	TGTGCCAGCAGCTTCTGGACTAGTCCACCTTACGAGCAGTACTTC	CASSFWTSPPYEQYF
TRBV19	TRBJ2-2	12	.	.	TGTGCCACCTTAGGGGGAGCCGGGGAGCTGTTTTTT	CATLGGAGELFF
TRBV6-6	TRBJ1-6	14	.	.	TGTGCCAGCAGAGAAGAGGGTTTAAATTCACCCCTCCACTTT	CASREEGLNSPLHF
TRBV4-1	TRBJ1-1	15	TRBD1	.	TGCGCCAGCAGCCACAACAGGGGTGCGGGCACTGAAGCTTTCTTT	CASSHNRGAGTEAFF
TRBV28	TRBJ2-3	17	TRBD2	.	TGTGCCAGCAGTTTATGGGCTAGCGGGAGGTCCCCAGATACGCAGTATTTT	CASSLWASGRSPDTQYF
TRBV7-9	TRBJ1-6	16	TRBD1	.	TGTGCCAGCAGCTTGGGACAGGGTTTCTATAATTCACCCCTCCACTTT	CASSLGQGFYNSPLHF
TRBV23-1	TRBJ2-1	20	TRBD1	.	TGCGCCAGCAGTAAGTCCCCGGGACAGGGAGGCCCCTATCTATACAATGAGCAGTTCTTC	CASSKSPGQGGPYLYNEQFF
TRBV7-8	TRBJ1-1	15	.	.	TGTGCCAGCAGCTTGCGGGGGCCCCTGAACACTGAAGCTTTCTTT	CASSLRGPLNTEAFF
TRBV19	TRBJ2-2	15	.	.	TGTGCCAGTACTCAAGACATATCGAACACCGGGGAGCTGTTTTTT	CASTQDISNTGELFF
TRBV11-2	TRBJ1-1	14	.	.	TGTGCCAGCAGCCCCCGAGCAGGGCACTCACCGGCTTTCTTT	CASSPRAGHSPAFF
TRBV6-5	TRBJ2-7	12	.	.	TGTGCCAGCAGTTACGCGGGAAACGAGCAGTACTTC	CASSYAGNEQYF
TRBV14	TRBJ1-2	14	.	.	TGTGCCAGCAGCCAAGTCCAGGGTGACTATGGCTACACCTTC	CASSQVQGDYGYTF
TRBV12-3/TRBV12-4	TRBJ1-1	13	.	.	TGTGCCAGCAGTTTAACAGAGAACACTGAAGCTTTCTTT	CASSLTENTEAFF
TRBV7-9	TRBJ2-2	14	.	.	TGTGCCAGCAGCGATGGACAAGCGACCGGGGAGCTGTTTTTT	CASSDGQATGELFF
TRBV7-3	TRBJ1-1	14	TRBD1	.	TGTGCCAGCAGTTACAGGGGGGAGGACACTGAAGCTTTCTTT	CASSYRGEDTEAFF
TRBV18	TRBJ2-7	16	TRBD2	.	TGTGCCAGCTCACCTCTCCAAGCGGGAGAACGCTACGAGCAGTACTTC	CASSPLQAGERYEQYF
TRBV3-1/TRBV3-2	TRBJ2-7	15	TRBD2	.	TGTGCCAGCAGCTTGGGACTAGCGTTCTCCTACGAGCAGTACTTC	CASSLGLAFSYEQYF
TRBV7-9	TRBJ1-2	15	.	.	TGTGCCAGCAGCCCCCCGGGGGGAAACAACTATGGCTACACCTTC	CASSPPGGNNYGYTF
TRBV30	TRBJ2-1	15	TRBD1	.	TGTGCCTGGAGTGTAGGGACAGGGTCATTGGATGAGCAGTTCTTC	CAWSVGTGSLDEQFF
TRBV19	TRBJ2-4	14	.	.	TGTGCCAGTAGGACAGAACTAGCCAAAAACATTCAGTACTTC	CASRTELAKNIQYF
TRBV28	TRBJ2-7	14	.	.	TGTGCCAGCAGAGAGAGAGGGCGGCCCTACGAGCAGTACTTC	CASRERGRPYEQYF
TRBV6-5	TRBJ2-7	15	TRBD2	.	TGTGCCAGCAGTTACGGGACTAGCGGGAGCTACGAGCAGTACTTC	CASSYGTSGSYEQYF
TRBV27	TRBJ2-2	13	.	.	TGTGCCAGCAGTTTCGGGATAGGAGGGGAGCTGTTTTTT	CASSFGIGGELFF
TRBV5-4	TRBJ2-1	13	.	.	TGTGCCAGCAGCGGAACACTAGCTAATGAGCAGTTCTTC	CASSGTLANEQFF
TRBV4-3	TRBJ1-2	15	TRBD1	.	TGCGCCAGCAGCCAGGGGATTCAGGGGGGCTATGGCTACACCTTC	CASSQGIQGGYGYTF
TRBV19	TRBJ2-3	14	TRBD2	.	TGTGCCAGTAGTAGGCGGGAGATCGTAGATACGCAGTATTTT	CASSRREIVDTQYF
TRBV5-6	TRBJ2-1	18	TRBD2	.	TGTGCCAGCAGCTCCGGGACTAGCGGGATAGGGGAATACAATGAGCAGTTCTTC	CASSSGTSGIGEYNEQFF
TRBV27	TRBJ2-7	15	.	.	TGTGCCAGCAGCCCAATCTGGGGGGTTAACTACGAGCAGTACTTC	CASSPIWGVNYEQYF